This T cell receptor beta chain was recorded in a study of blood T cell repertoires in COVID-19. Study-level background: PBMCs, B-cell-depleted T cells, or T cells were the source of the cDNA or gDNA that made up the material.

Under the authors' procedure: For nucleated cells, counts were estimated from reference gene primer amplification. Some clones are missing from TCRdb's copy, which holds only in-frame ones; the method was immunoSEQ multiplex PCR. The V and J calls and clone size come from that table; D and trimming were worked out from the DNA. The sample contains fewer than 250,000 clones, approximately 82% of which appear only once. The CDR3 is made up of 17 amino acids. Trimming stripped 6 bases from V and 2 bases from J, with 22 bases between. CDR1 and CDR2 (germline): SNHLY, FYNNEI. Sample: peripheral blood. This sequence originates from a woman in her thirties or forties with acute or convalescent COVID-19. This chain uses TRBV2 with TRBJ1-2; D not resolved. This chain's CDR3 is CASRDGPGLSLNYGYTF. The CDR3 nucleotides read TGTGCCAGCAGGGATGGTCCGGGTTTGTCCTTAAACTATGGCTACACCTTC.